This T cell receptor (beta chain) was recorded in a study of T cells in Graves' hyperthyroidism and ophthalmopathy (dated by TCRdb to the late 2010s). The study in broad terms: To identify TCR V-J signatures that set the groups apart, the researchers used a discovery cohort of 95 to 100 patients, made up of some 41 with Graves' ophthalmopathy and some 60 with stable Graves' hyperthyroidism. Prospective prediction of ophthalmopathy was tested in an independent validation cohort of 18 to 20 hyperthyroidism patients and 17 patients who later progressed to ophthalmopathy. The approximately 98 discovery patients were randomly divided into training and test sets at a 7:3 ratio. In addition, the study compared T-cell repertoires in thyroid tissue and in blood from five to seven Graves' hyperthyroidism patients. After sampling, hyperthyroidism patients received methimazole starting at 30 mg daily, and ophthalmopathy patients received high-dose intravenous methylprednisolone. TCR Vbeta CDR3 sequencing of 120 to 150 peripheral blood samples (43 ophthalmopathy, under 80 hyperthyroidism and approximately 17 progressor patients) is reported in the paper. Study-level results and caveats: During validation, the model predicted progression to ophthalmopathy a median of around 6 months ahead of onset, with around 70% sensitivity and around 73% specificity. No statistical method was used to set the sample size in advance, and investigators knew the group allocation. A model built on a 13 V-J signature distinguished ophthalmopathy from stable hyperthyroidism, reaching 87.88% sensitivity and around 82% specificity in cross-validation and 80%/75% in testing. Most expanded thyroid clonotypes (frequency above 0.001) were also found in blood, which suggests that blood repertoires may mirror thyroid immune responses.

The TCR beta CDR3 regions were amplified from the RNA transcripts. A first-round RT-PCR of the TCR CDR3 used the HTBI primer set with the Qiagen OneStep RT-PCR kit. The libraries were constructed in a second round of multiplex PCR and then size-selected and purified. The libraries were sequenced on an Illumina HiSeq2000 using paired-end 100 bp reads. On the authors' methods: SOAPnuke was used to process the raw data, with reads discarded if the reads contained adapters or uncalled bases, had a mean Phred below 15, or lacked an exact constant-primer or identifier match. High-quality paired reads were merged using COPE v1.2.5, and each unique nucleotide sequence was defined as a clonotype. MiTCR v1.1 was used to align the clonotypes against IMGT TRBV, TRBD and TRBJ reference segments. Only V-J combinations with frequency above 0.0001, covering 99% to 99.2% of repertoires, were analysed. A TCS score was defined as the ratio between F50 (clonal expansion) and ExV (chaos), using BLOSUM62-based TCRdist between CDR3 peptides within each V-J. Welch's t-statistics and random forest reduced roughly 500 V-J features to 13, which were used in a naive Bayes classifier (R e1071). In TCRdb, the public reads were trimmed at Q25 with fastp and aligned with MiXCR, with productive beta chains retained. Rows matching on CDR3 protein sequence are summarized as one entry with the most common DNA and genes. TCRdb assigned the V and J calls; the authors' analysis was not used. In all, the sample holds about 560,000 distinct CDR3 sequences, and around 42% of those were seen once. The ten biggest clones cover 8.2% of the sample.

A note on this clonotype: Its specific antigen is unknown. The sample holds no much larger clone one base away, and base qualities are not on file.

Stable Graves' hyperthyroidism was defined as no progression to ophthalmopathy during 18 months of follow-up. Hyperthyroidism patients were newly diagnosed, had a disease duration of under 2 months, and were aged 18 to 65 years. Patients with uncontrolled infections, other autoimmune diseases, pregnancy or lactation were excluded. Diagnoses were established on the basis of clinical symptoms, serum thyroxine and TRAb, thyroid ultrasound, and orbital computed tomography. Total RNA was extracted with Trizol reagent, and quality was checked on an Agilent 2100 Bioanalyzer. The sequencing sample was made of peripheral blood or thyroid tissue (not recorded which). The receptor comes from a woman aged 18-29 years with Graves' hyperthyroidism. Donor details come from another sample of the same person, matched by shared clones.

The DNA sequence is given as TGTGCCAGCAGCCCACTTACTGGACCAGATTACGAGCAGTACTTC. Its product reads: CASSPLTGPDYEQYF. The receptor chain draws on TRBV9 and TRBJ2-7; no D gene can be assigned with confidence. The germline V gene gives CDR1 as SGDLS and CDR2 as YYNGEE. V loses 4 bases of germline sequence and J loses 4 bases, and the interval between the two ends is 18 bases. The CDR3 starts with the cysteine, ends with the phenylalanine, and has 15 residues. Only the CDR3 portion is preserved as DNA: 45 bases, with reading frame beginning at the first base.